A selection of T cell receptor beta chains follows, all from one sample in a study of blood T cell repertoires in COVID-19. The protocol was immunoSEQ multiplex PCR, while the TCRdb copy is restricted to in-frame clones and leaves out a portion. The table has about 280,000 clones, about 90% seen once; the top ten hold roughly 1.5%. The sample consisted of PBMCs or T cells enriched from blood (not recorded which). The receptor set was obtained from a woman under 30 with acute COVID-19. CDR3s include the opening cysteine and the closing phenylalanine or tryptophan. D genes are given only for firm matches. Clone size is stated in some rows and not others, as once, few, many or a class when expanded.

clone_size j_call d_call v_call cdr3_length cdr3_nt cdr3_aa
once TRBJ1-5 NA TRBV19 15 TGTGCCAGTAGTTCAGTCAGTACCGGCAATCAGCCCCAGCATTTT CASSSVSTGNQPQHF
few TRBJ2-2 TRBD2 TRBV27 20 TGTGCCACCCGGACTAGCGGGAGGGTAGGGATTAATATGAACACCGGGGAGCTGTTTTTT CATRTSGRVGINMNTGELFF
NA TRBJ1-6 NA TRBV27 15 TGTGCCAGCAGTTCTCGGAGCTCCTATAATTCACCCCTCCACTTT CASSSRSSYNSPLHF
NA TRBJ1-4 TRBD1 TRBV28 15 TGTGCCAGCAGACTACGGCAGGGGGTGGGTGAAAAACTGTTTTTT CASRLRQGVGEKLFF
NA TRBJ2-2 NA TRBV24-1 15 TGTGCCACCAGTGATCCTGCGGACGGGGCCGGGGAGCTGTTTTTT CATSDPADGAGELFF
few TRBJ1-3 NA TRBV30 15 TGTGCCTGGAGTTCATCAGGGGTTCCTGGAAACACCATATATTTT CAWSSSGVPGNTIYF
NA TRBJ2-3 TRBD2 TRBV18 18 TGTGCCAGCTCACCCCCCGGACTAGCGGGAGGTATTGCAGATACGCAGTATTTT CASSPPGLAGGIADTQYF
NA TRBJ2-6 TRBD1 TRBV3-1/TRBV3-2 15 TGTGCCAGCAGCCACAGGGGGTCTGGGGCCAACGTCCTGACTTTC CASSHRGSGANVLTF
NA TRBJ2-3 NA TRBV27 11 TGTGCCAGCATCTATTCAGATACGCAGTATTTT CASIYSDTQYF
NA TRBJ2-5 TRBD2 TRBV5-1 17 TGCGCCAGCAGCTTGGCCTTGACGGGAGGGAGCCAAGAGACCCAGTACTTC CASSLALTGGSQETQYF
NA TRBJ1-4 NA TRBV6-1 15 TGTGCCAGCAGTGAAGCGCTTGGGGCTTATGAAAAACTGTTTTTT CASSEALGAYEKLFF
NA TRBJ1-1 TRBD1 TRBV18 16 TGTGCCAGCTCAAAGGACAGGGGGCAAGTGAACACTGAAGCTTTCTTT CASSKDRGQVNTEAFF
NA TRBJ1-5 NA TRBV15 18 TGTGCCACCAAGGCCCGGGACACGGACGTATGGGGCAATCAGCCCCAGCATTTT CATKARDTDVWGNQPQHF
NA TRBJ2-1 NA TRBV5-1 15 TGCGCCAGCAGCTTGCGACTAGGGGCTCACAATGAGCAGTTCTTC CASSLRLGAHNEQFF
NA TRBJ2-6 NA TRBV4-2 14 TGTGCCAGCAGACGCGTCGGGGGGGCCAACGTCCTGACTTTC CASRRVGGANVLTF
NA TRBJ2-7 TRBD1 TRBV7-9 16 TGTGCCAGCAGCGGAGGACAGGGGGCCGTCTCCTACGAGCAGTACTTC CASSGGQGAVSYEQYF
NA TRBJ2-2 TRBD1 TRBV6-5 13 TGTGCCAGCAATCAGGGGGCCATCGGGGAGCTGTTTTTT CASNQGAIGELFF
NA TRBJ1-3 TRBD1 TRBV7-2 16 TGTGCCAGCAGCATAAGACAGGGGGCGCGGGGAAACACCATATATTTT CASSIRQGARGNTIYF
NA TRBJ2-1 TRBD2 TRBV6-4 15 TGTGCCAGCAGTGACGGACTAGCGGGAGACAATGAGCAGTTCTTC CASSDGLAGDNEQFF
NA TRBJ1-2 TRBD1 TRBV12-3/TRBV12-4 13 TGTGCCAGCAGTTTAAGACAGGGCCGAGGCTACACCTTC CASSLRQGRGYTF
NA TRBJ2-2 TRBD1 TRBV28 15 TGTGCCAGCAGGCTGATGGACAGGGCTTTCGGGGAGCTGTTTTTT CASRLMDRAFGELFF
NA TRBJ1-4 NA TRBV15 16 TGTGCCACCAGCAGAGATAATCGCAGGCTCAATGAAAAACTGTTTTTT CATSRDNRRLNEKLFF
few TRBJ1-5 TRBD1 TRBV27 14 TGTGCCAGCAGTTCGAGACAGGGGGTACAGCCCCAGCATTTT CASSSRQGVQPQHF
NA TRBJ2-1 TRBD2 TRBV12-3/TRBV12-4 11 TGTGCCAGCAGTCGTCTAGCGGGAATATTCTTC CASSRLAGIFF
NA TRBJ2-3 TRBD2 TRBV9 17 TGTGCCAGCAGCAGGGGACTAGCGGGAAGGGGCACAGATACGCAGTATTTT CASSRGLAGRGTDTQYF
NA TRBJ1-2 TRBD1 TRBV7-9 16 TGTGCCAGCAGCCAGGGCGGGACAGGGTACATTTATGGCTACACCTTC CASSQGGTGYIYGYTF
once TRBJ2-7 NA TRBV19 15 TGTGCCAGTAGTATAGTTCCGGGTTCCTCCTACGAGCAGTACTTC CASSIVPGSSYEQYF
NA TRBJ1-2 NA TRBV2 12 TGTGCCAGCAGGGACAGCGGGGATGGCTACACCTTC CASRDSGDGYTF
NA TRBJ2-5 TRBD2 TRBV3-1/TRBV3-2 14 TGTGCCAGCAGCCCCGTAGCGGGAGGAAAGACCCAGTACTTC CASSPVAGGKTQYF
NA TRBJ2-7 NA TRBV19 14 TGTGCCAGTAGTATAGCCGGGGTTCGGAACGAGCAGTACTTC CASSIAGVRNEQYF
NA TRBJ1-6 NA TRBV7-9 15 TGTGCCAGCAGCTTAGCGCGCGGCACGTATTCACCCCTCCACTTT CASSLARGTYSPLHF
NA TRBJ2-2 NA TRBV30 13 TGTGCCTGGAGTGTTATTAGCTCCGGGGAGCTGTTTTTT CAWSVISSGELFF
NA TRBJ1-3 NA TRBV5-4 14 TGTGCCAGCAGCTTGTACGGACAGGGAAACACCATATATTTT CASSLYGQGNTIYF
NA TRBJ1-5 TRBD1 TRBV6-5 15 TGTGCCAGCAGCAAAGACAGGGGTTCGAATCAGCCCCAGCATTTT CASSKDRGSNQPQHF
NA TRBJ1-3 TRBD1 TRBV5-4 15 TGTGCCAGCAGACAGGACAGGGGCTCTGGAAACACCATATATTTT CASRQDRGSGNTIYF
NA TRBJ2-7 TRBD1 TRBV6-5 15 TGTGCCAGCAGTCCCTTAGGACAGGGCCCCTACGAGCAGTACTTC CASSPLGQGPYEQYF
NA TRBJ2-3 NA TRBV5-6 14 TGTGCCAGCAGCTTTGAAACAGGTTACGATACGCAGTATTTT CASSFETGYDTQYF
NA TRBJ1-3 TRBD1 TRBV6-5 15 TGTGCCAGCAGTTGGGACAGGGGCGGCGGAAACACCATATATTTT CASSWDRGGGNTIYF
NA TRBJ1-2 NA TRBV19 14 TGTGCCAGTAGTATAGATCAGGGGAACTATGGCTACACCTTC CASSIDQGNYGYTF
NA TRBJ2-5 TRBD2 TRBV28 15 TGTGCCAGCAGTTTACCCTCCCGAGGACTAGCGGGAGGGCACTTC CASSLPSRGLAGGHF
NA TRBJ1-4 NA TRBV11-2 14 TGTGCCAGCAGCCGATATGGGGGGAATGAAAAACTGTTTTTT CASSRYGGNEKLFF
NA TRBJ1-1 NA TRBV4-3 12 TGCGCCAGCAGCCAGATCGGGGGAATAGGTTTCTTT CASSQIGGIGFF
NA TRBJ1-3 TRBD1 TRBV11-2 15 TGTGCCAGCAGTTCAGTCCGGGACAGGGTGAGGAGAATATATTTT CASSSVRDRVRRIYF
NA TRBJ1-1 TRBD1 TRBV27 13 TGTGCCAGCAGCACCGGGGAGAAGGGGGCCGCTTTCTTT CASSTGEKGAAFF
NA TRBJ2-2 TRBD2 TRBV4-2 21 TGTGCCAGCAGCCAAGTTATCACTGGCCCCACTAGCGGGACAAACACCGGGGAGCTGTTTTTT CASSQVITGPTSGTNTGELFF
NA TRBJ1-5 TRBD1 TRBV6-5 15 TGTGCCAGCAGATCTACTCAGGGGGCCGCGCAGCCCCAGCATTTT CASRSTQGAAQPQHF
NA TRBJ1-2 NA TRBV7-9 18 TGTGCCAGCAGCTTAGCGCTGGGGGGGCAAGTTTCATACTATGGCTACACCTTC CASSLALGGQVSYYGYTF
NA TRBJ1-4 TRBD1 TRBV19 15 TGTGCCAGTAGTGCCGACAGGGGTGGATCTGAAAAACTGTTTTTT CASSADRGGSEKLFF
once TRBJ1-1 NA TRBV7-8 17 TGTGCCAGCAGCTTAACTAGCGGCTCTCCAGCAACCTCCAAAGCTTTCTTT CASSLTSGSPATSKAFF
NA TRBJ2-7 NA TRBV4-3 13 TGCGCCAGCAGCCAAGCCAGGGACTACGAGCAGTACTTC CASSQARDYEQYF
NA TRBJ2-2 TRBD2 TRBV19 16 TGTGCCAGTAGTTCTAGCGGGAGGGCCCGGGCCGGGGAGCTGTTTTTT CASSSSGRARAGELFF
once TRBJ2-3 NA TRBV3-1/TRBV3-2 17 TGTGCCAGCAGCCCCCGTTACAGGCCTAACCGCGCAGATACGCAGTATTTT CASSPRYRPNRADTQYF
NA TRBJ2-5 NA TRBV5-4 17 TGTGCCAGCAGCTTTGTCGAAGGCTTCAGGGGTTTGGAGACCCAGTACTTC CASSFVEGFRGLETQYF
NA TRBJ1-3 TRBD1 TRBV2 16 TGTGCCAGCAGTGAAGATGGACAGGGTTTTGGAAACACCATATATTTT CASSEDGQGFGNTIYF